The T cell receptor beta chain under discussion was sequenced for a study of cytomegalovirus exposure and HLA in healthy donors. V lost 8 bases and J lost 6, with 14 bases in between. In germline, CDR1 is MNHNS, CDR2 SASEGT. The CDR3 has 13 amino acids. 13 Jbeta primers and 60 Vbeta primers were used for the PCR. Produced via immunoSEQ multiplex PCR; TCRdb's table is partial and in-frame only. The sample totals 110,000 to 150,000 clones. The TCR sequence derives from a young woman in good health and CMV-seronegative. This chain uses TRBV6-1 with TRBJ2-1; D is uncertain. The sequenced sample consisted of PBMCs. The CDR3 loop is CASYYAPGNEQFF. In nucleotides, the CDR3 is TGTGCCAGCTACTACGCACCGGGCAATGAGCAGTTCTTC.